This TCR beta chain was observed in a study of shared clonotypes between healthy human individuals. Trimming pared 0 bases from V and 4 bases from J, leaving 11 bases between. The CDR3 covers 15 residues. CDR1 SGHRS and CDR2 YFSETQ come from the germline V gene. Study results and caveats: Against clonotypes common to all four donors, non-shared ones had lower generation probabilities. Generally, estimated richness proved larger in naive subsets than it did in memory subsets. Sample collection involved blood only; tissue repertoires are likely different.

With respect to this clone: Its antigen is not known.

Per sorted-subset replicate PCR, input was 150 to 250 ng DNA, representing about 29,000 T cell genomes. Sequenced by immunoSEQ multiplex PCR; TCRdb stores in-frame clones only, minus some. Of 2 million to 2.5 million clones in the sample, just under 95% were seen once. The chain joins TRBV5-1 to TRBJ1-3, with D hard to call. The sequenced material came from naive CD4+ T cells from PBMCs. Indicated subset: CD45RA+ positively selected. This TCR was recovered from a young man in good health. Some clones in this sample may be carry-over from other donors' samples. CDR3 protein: CASSLVNGQGNTIYF. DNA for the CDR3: TGCGCCAGCAGCTTGGTAAATGGGCAAGGAAACACCATATATTTT.